This T cell receptor (beta chain) stems from a study of blood T cells in healthy people across ages. Using a J-beta primer mix together with a sample-barcoded 5' primer, a second PCR was run for about 6 to 11 cycles. Each CDR3 protein is one row after TCRdb ran MiXCR on the 5' RACE reads. Altogether roughly 800,000 distinct CDR3 sequences are present, 58% being singletons, with the ten largest covering approximately 23%. Notes on the study in general: Estimates of total diversity, which came from one million sequenced T cells, were considered to be underestimates. Across the age range, TCR beta diversity per million T cells fell in a roughly linear way. Naive CD4+ cells and diversity were both higher in long-lived donors than in aged donors.

Collection of 9 to 10 milliliters of peripheral blood was performed for each donor. Worth noting for this clonotype: Its antigen is still unknown.

The CDR3 consists of 17 residues. CDR1 is SGHAT and CDR2 is FQNNGV in the germline V gene. Between the trimmed V and J ends, which lost 5 bases and 7 bases, there was a span of 27 bases. The genes are TRBV11-2 and TRBJ2-7, with D possibly being TRBD2 (6 bases). The sample consisted of blood. This TCR derives from a man under 40 in good health. The CDR3 bases are TGTGCCAGCAGCCAATCGGCGGGGCTAGCCGATTGGGGGGAGCAGTACTTC. Encoded protein: CASSQSAGLADWGEQYF.